This record looks at one T cell receptor (beta chain) sequence and its context. Antigen specificity is unknown. The data were obtained in a study of cytomegalovirus exposure and HLA in healthy donors. Some clones are missing from TCRdb's copy, which holds only in-frame ones; the method was immunoSEQ multiplex PCR. The sample carries some 200,000 clones, roughly nine tenths recorded once. The approximately 120-subject validation cohort, separate from the roughly 700-subject first cohort, included the donors. General study findings and limits: The study flagged some 170 TCR beta chains as cytomegalovirus-associated. The classifier reportedly diagnosed cytomegalovirus status with high sensitivity and specificity.

This TCR came from a man aged 25 to 40 in good health and CMV-seropositive. Sequencing was done on a sample of PBMCs.

CDR3 coding DNA: TGTGCCAGCGGGCGAGGCAATCAGCCCCAGCATTTT. Translating it yields CASGRGNQPQHF. The V gene is TRBV6-5, the J gene TRBJ1-5; D gene ambiguous. Germline V gene data show CDR1 as MNHEY and CDR2 as SVGAGI. V gave up 8 bases and J gave up 2 bases, with 7 bases separating them. The CDR3 is 12 residues long.